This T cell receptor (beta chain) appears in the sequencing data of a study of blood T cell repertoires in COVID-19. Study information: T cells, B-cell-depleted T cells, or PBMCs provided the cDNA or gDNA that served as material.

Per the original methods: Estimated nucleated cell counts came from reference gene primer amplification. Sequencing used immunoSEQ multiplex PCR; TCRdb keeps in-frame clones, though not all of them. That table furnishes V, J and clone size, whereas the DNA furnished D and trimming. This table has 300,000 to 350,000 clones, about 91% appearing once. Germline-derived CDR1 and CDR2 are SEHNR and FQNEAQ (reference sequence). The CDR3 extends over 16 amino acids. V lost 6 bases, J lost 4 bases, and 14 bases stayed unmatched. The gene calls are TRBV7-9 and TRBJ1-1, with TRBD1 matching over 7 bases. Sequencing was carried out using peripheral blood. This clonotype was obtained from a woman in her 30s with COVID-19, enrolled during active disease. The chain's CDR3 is CASSKEVGSGGTEAFF. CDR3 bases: TGTGCCAGCAGTAAAGAAGTTGGCTCAGGGGGCACTGAAGCTTTCTTT. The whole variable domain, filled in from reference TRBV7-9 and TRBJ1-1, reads DTGVSQNPRHKITKRGQNVTFRCDPISEHNRLYWYRQTLGQGPEFLTYFQNEAQLEKSRLLSDRFSAERPKGSFSTLEIQRTEQGDSAMYLCASSKEVGSGGTEAFFGQGTRLTVV.